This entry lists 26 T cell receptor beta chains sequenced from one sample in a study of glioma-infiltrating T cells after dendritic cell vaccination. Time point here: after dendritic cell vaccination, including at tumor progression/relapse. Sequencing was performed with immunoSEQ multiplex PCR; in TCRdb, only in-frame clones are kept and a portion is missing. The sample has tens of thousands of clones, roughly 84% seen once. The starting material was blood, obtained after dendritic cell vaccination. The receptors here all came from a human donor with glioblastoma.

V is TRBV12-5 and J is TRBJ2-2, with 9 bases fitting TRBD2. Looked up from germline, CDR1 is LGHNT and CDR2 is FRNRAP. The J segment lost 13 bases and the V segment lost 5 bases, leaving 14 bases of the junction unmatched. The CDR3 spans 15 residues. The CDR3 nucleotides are TGTGCTAGTGGTCCTGGGACTAGCTCAAAAGGGCCGCTGTTTTTT. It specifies CASGPGTSSKGPLFF.

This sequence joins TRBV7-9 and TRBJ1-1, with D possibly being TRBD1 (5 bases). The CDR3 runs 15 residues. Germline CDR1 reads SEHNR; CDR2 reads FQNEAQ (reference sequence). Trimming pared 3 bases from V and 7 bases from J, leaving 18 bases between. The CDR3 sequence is CASSLATARDSEAFF. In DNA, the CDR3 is TGTGCCAGCAGCTTGGCGACAGCAAGGGATAGTGAAGCTTTCTTT.

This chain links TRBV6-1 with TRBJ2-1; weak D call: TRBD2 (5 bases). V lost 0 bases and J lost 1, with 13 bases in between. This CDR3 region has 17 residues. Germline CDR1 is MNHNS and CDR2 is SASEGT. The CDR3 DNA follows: TGTGCCAGCAGTGAAGCGGTAGCTAGCCGTTCCTACAATGAGCAGTTCTTC. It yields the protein CASSEAVASRSYNEQFF.

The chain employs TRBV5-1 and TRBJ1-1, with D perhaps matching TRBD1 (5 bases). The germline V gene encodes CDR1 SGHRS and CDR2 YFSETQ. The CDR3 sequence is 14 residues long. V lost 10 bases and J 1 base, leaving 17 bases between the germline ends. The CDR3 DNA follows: TGCGCCGGAAAACAGGACCACACGAACACTGAAGCTTTCTTT. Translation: CAGKQDHTNTEAFF. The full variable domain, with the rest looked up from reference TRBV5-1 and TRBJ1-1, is KAGVTQTPRYLIKTRGQQVTLSCSPISGHRSVSWYQQTPGQGLQFLFEYFSETQRNKGNFPGRFSGRQFSNSRSEMNVSTLELGDSALYLCAGKQDHTNTEAFFGQGTRLTVV.

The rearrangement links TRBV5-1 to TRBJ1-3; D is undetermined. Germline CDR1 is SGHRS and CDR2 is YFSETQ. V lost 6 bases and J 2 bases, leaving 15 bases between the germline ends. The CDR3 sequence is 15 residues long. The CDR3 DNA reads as TGCGCCAGCACCGACCCGCGGGCAGCTGGAAACACCATATATTTT. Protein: CASTDPRAAGNTIYF.

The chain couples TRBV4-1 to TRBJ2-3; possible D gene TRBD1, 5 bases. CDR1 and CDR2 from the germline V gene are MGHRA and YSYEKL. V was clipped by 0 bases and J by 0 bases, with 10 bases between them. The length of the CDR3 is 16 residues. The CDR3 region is CASSQEGGASTDTQYF. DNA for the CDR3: TGCGCCAGCAGCCAAGAGGGTGGGGCTAGCACAGATACGCAGTATTTT.

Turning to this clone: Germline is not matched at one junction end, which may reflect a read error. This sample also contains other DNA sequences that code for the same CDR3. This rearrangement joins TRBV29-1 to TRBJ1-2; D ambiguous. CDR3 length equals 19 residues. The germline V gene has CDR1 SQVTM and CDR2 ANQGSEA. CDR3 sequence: CSVEVGPGSLNPPNYGYTF. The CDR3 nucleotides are TGCAGCGTTGAAGTCGGCCCGGGGAGTCTCAACCCTCCGAACTACGGCTACACCTTC.

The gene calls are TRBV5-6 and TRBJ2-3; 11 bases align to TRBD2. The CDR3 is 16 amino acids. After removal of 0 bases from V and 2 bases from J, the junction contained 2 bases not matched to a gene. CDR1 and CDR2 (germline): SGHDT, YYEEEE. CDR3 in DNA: TGTGCCAGCAGCTTGGGACTAGCGGGGACCACAGATACGCAGTATTTT. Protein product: CASSLGLAGTTDTQYF.

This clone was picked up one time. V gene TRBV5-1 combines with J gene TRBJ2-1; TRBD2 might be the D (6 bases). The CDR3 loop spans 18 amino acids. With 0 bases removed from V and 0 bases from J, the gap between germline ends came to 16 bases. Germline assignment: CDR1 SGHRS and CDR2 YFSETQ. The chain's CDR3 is CASSLALGGALSYNEQFF. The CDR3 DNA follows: TGCGCCAGCAGCTTGGCCTTGGGCGGGGCCCTCTCCTACAATGAGCAGTTCTTC.

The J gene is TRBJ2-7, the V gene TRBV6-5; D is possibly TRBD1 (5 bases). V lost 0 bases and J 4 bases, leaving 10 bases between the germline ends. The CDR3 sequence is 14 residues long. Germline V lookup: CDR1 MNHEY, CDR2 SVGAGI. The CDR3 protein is CASSYSPGLYEQYF. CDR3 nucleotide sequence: TGTGCCAGCAGTTACTCACCAGGGTTGTACGAGCAGTACTTC.

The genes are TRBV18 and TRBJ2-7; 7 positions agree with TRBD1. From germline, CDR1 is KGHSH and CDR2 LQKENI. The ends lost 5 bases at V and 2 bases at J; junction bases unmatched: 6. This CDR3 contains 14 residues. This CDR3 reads CASSGTDVAYEQYF. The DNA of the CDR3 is TGTGCCAGCTCAGGGACAGATGTAGCCTACGAGCAGTACTTC.

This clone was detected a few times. The CDR3 loop is CASSLEAGNIQYF. CDR3 DNA sequence: TGTGCCAGCAGCTTGGAGGCGGGGAACATTCAGTACTTC. V is TRBV5-4 and J is TRBJ2-4; possible D gene TRBD2, 6 bases. The germline CDR1 and CDR2 sequences are SGHNT and YYREEE (reference sequence). The germline V and J ends were trimmed by 0 bases and 7 bases, with 8 bases remaining between them. The CDR3 consists of 13 residues.

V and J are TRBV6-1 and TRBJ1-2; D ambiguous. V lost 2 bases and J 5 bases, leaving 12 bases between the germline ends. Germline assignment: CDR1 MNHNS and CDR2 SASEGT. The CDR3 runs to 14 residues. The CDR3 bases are TGTGCCAGCAGTGAACAGGCAGGCGCGTATGGCTACACCTTC. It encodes CASSEQAGAYGYTF.

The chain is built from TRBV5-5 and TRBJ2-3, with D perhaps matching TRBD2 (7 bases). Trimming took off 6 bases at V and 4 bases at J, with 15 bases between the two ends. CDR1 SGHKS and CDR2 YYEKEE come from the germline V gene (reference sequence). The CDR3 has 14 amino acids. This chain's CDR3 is CASNLRGGPDTQYF. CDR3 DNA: TGTGCCAGCAACCTTAGGGGGGGCCCAGATACGCAGTATTTT.

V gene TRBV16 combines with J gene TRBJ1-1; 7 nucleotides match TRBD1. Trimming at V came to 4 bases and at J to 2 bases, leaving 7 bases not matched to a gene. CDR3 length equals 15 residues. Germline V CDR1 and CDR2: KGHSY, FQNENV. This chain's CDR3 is CASSRGDRLNTEAFF. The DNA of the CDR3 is TGTGCCAGCAGCCGCGGGGACAGATTAAACACTGAAGCTTTCTTT.

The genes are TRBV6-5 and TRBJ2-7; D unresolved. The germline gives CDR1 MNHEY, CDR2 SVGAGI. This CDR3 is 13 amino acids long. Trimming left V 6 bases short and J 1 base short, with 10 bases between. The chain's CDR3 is CASRRTESYEQYF. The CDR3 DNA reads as TGTGCCAGCAGGCGAACAGAGTCCTACGAGCAGTACTTC.

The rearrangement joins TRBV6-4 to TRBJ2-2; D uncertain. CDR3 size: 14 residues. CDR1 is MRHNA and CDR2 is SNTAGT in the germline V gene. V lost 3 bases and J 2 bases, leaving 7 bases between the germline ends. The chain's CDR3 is CASSEAPNTGELFF. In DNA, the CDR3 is TGTGCCAGCAGTGAGGCACCTAACACCGGGGAGCTGTTTTTT.

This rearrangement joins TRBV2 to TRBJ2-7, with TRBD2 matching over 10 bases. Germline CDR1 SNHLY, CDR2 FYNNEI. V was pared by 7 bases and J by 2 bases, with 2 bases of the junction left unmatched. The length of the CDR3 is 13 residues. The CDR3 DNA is TGTGCCAGCATTGGGACTAGCGCCTACGAGCAGTACTTC. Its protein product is CASIGTSAYEQYF.

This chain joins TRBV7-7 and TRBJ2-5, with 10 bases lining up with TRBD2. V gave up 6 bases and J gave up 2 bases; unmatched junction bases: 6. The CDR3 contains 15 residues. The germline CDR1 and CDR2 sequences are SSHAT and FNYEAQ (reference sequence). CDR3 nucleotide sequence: TGTGCCAGCAGTCTGAGCGGGGGGGTTCAAGAGACCCAGTACTTC. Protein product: CASSLSGGVQETQYF.

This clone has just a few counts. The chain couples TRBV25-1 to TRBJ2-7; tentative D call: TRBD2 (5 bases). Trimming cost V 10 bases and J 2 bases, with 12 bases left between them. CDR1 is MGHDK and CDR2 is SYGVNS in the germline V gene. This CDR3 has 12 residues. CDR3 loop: CATALGPYEQYF. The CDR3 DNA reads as TGTGCCACCGCACTAGGCCCCTACGAGCAGTACTTC.

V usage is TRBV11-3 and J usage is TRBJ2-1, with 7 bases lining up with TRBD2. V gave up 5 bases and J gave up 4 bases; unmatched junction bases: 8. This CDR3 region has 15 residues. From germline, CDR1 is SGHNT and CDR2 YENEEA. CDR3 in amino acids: CASSQRSGAYNEQFF. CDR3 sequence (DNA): TGTGCCAGCAGCCAACGCAGCGGGGCATACAATGAGCAGTTCTTC. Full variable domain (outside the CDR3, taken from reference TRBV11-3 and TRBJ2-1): EAGVVQSPRYKIIEKKQPVAFWCNPISGHNTLYWYLQNLGQGPELLIRYENEEAVDDSQLPKDRFSAERLKGVDSTLKIQPAELGDSAVYLCASSQRSGAYNEQFFGPGTRLTVL.

CDR3 residues: CASSQGAQLGRWDEQFF. As DNA, the CDR3 is TGCGCCAGCAGTCAGGGGGCGCAACTAGGAAGATGGGATGAGCAGTTCTTC. The chain employs TRBV23-1 and TRBJ2-1; D is perhaps TRBD1 (6 bases). TRBV23-1 is noted as an ORF with a role that remains uncertain. V lost 3 bases to trimming and J lost 8 bases, with 23 bases between them. The CDR3 spans 17 residues.

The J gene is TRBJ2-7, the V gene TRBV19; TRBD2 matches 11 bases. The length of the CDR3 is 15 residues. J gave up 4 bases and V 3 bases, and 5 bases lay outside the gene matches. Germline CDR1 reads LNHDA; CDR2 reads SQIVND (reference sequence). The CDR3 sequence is CASSMLAGGGYEQYF. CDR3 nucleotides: TGTGCCAGTAGTATGCTAGCGGGAGGCGGGTACGAGCAGTACTTC. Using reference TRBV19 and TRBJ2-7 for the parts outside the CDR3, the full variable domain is DGGITQSPKYLFRKEGQNVTLSCEQNLNHDAMYWYRQDPGQGLRLIYYSQIVNDFQKGDIAEGYSVSREKKESFPLTVTSAQKNPTAFYLCASSMLAGGGYEQYFGPGTRLTVT.

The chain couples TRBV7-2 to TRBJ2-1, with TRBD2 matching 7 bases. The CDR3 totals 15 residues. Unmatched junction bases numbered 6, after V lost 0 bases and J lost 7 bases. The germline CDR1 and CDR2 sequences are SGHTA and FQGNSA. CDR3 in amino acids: CASSLAGLGRNEQFF. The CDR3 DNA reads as TGTGCCAGCAGCTTAGCAGGACTAGGACGGAATGAGCAGTTCTTC.

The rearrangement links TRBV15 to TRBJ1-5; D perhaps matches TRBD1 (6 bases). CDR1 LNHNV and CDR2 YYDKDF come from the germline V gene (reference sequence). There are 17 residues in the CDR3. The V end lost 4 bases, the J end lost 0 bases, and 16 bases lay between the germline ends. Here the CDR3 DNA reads TGTGCCACCAGCACTAGCGGGAGGGGGAGTAGCAATCAGCCCCAGCATTTT. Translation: CATSTSGRGSSNQPQHF. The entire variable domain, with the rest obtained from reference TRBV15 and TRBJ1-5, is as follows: DAMVIQNPRYQVTQFGKPVTLSCSQTLNHNVMYWYQQKSSQAPKLLFHYYDKDFNNEADTPDNFQSRRPNTSFCFLDIRSPGLGDTAMYLCATSTSGRGSSNQPQHFGDGTRLSIL.

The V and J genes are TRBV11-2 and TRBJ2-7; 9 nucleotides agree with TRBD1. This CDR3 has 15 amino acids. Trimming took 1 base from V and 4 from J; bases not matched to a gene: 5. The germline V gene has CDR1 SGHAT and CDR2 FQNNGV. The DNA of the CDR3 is TGTGCCAGCAGCTTAGTAGGGACAGGGTCTTACGAGCAGTACTTC. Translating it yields CASSLVGTGSYEQYF.